This is a list of T cell receptor beta chains from one sample in a study of control samples from healthy donors and cancer patients. Sequencing used immunoSEQ multiplex PCR; TCRdb keeps in-frame clones, though not all of them. The table records under 200,000 clones, approximately 94% of them present only once. Material: PBMCs. Receptors originate from a man in his sixties with colorectal cancer. The CDR3 runs from the conserved cysteine through the conserved F or W. D genes are given only for firm matches. Not every row has a clone size; where given, it reads once, few, many or a size class.

TRBJ2-7 | NA | TRBV24-1 | NA | CATATDSYEQYF | TGTGCCACCGCGACAGACAGTTACGAGCAGTACTTC
TRBJ1-4 | NA | TRBV5-1 | NA | CASSRRGANEKLFF | TGCGCCAGCAGCCGGAGGGGGGCTAATGAAAAACTGTTTTTT
TRBJ1-3 | NA | TRBV30 | NA | CAWSVTGMENTIYF | TGTGCCTGGAGTGTAACAGGGATGGAAAACACCATATATTTT
TRBJ1-1 | NA | TRBV19 | NA | CASSMYMNTEAFF | TGTGCCAGTAGTATGTACATGAACACTGAAGCTTTCTTT
TRBJ1-1 | NA | TRBV7-9 | TRBD1 | CASTPQGATGAFF | TGTGCCAGCACCCCTCAGGGGGCTACCGGAGCTTTCTTT
TRBJ2-7 | NA | TRBV29-1 | TRBD1 | CSVVGQGAQEQYF | TGCAGCGTCGTGGGACAGGGGGCTCAAGAGCAGTACTTC
TRBJ1-2 | once | TRBV7-2 | NA | CASSFNDANYGYTF | TGTGCCAGCAGCTTTAACGACGCTAACTATGGCTACACCTTC
TRBJ2-7 | NA | TRBV3-1/TRBV3-2 | NA | CASSPTGTRNYEQYF | TGTGCCAGCAGCCCGACCGGGACAAGAAACTACGAGCAGTACTTC
TRBJ1-2 | NA | TRBV12-3/TRBV12-4 | NA | CASSLNRAYGYTF | TGTGCCAGCAGCTTGAACAGGGCCTATGGCTACACCTTC
TRBJ2-7 | NA | TRBV24-1 | NA | CATSDTSDEQYF | TGTGCCACCAGTGATACCAGCGACGAGCAGTACTTC
TRBJ1-1 | NA | TRBV27 | NA | CASSLSGGGAEAFF | TGTGCCAGCAGTTTATCCGGCGGGGGCGCTGAAGCTTTCTTT
TRBJ2-3 | NA | TRBV18 | TRBD2 | CASSPRLAATDTQYF | TGTGCCAGCTCACCACGGCTAGCGGCCACAGATACGCAGTATTTT
TRBJ1-6 | NA | TRBV2 | NA | CASSEDRRFENSPLHF | TGTGCCAGCAGTGAAGACAGACGCTTTGAGAATTCACCCCTCCACTTT
TRBJ1-1 | NA | TRBV19 | TRBD1 | CASSIGPGTGGMNTEAFF | TGTGCCAGTAGTATAGGCCCGGGGACAGGGGGGATGAACACTGAAGCTTTCTTT
TRBJ2-7 | NA | TRBV21-1 | NA | CASSKGSQGWVRRVPDEQYF | TGTGCCAGCAGCAAAGGTTCCCAGGGATGGGTCAGGAGGGTCCCTGACGAGCAGTACTTC
TRBJ2-4 | NA | TRBV3-1/TRBV3-2 | NA | CASSQQLAKNIQYF | TGTGCCAGCAGCCAACAGCTAGCCAAAAACATTCAGTACTTC
TRBJ2-2 | NA | TRBV11-2 | TRBD1 | CASSPPQGALRTGELFF | TGTGCCAGCAGCCCCCCCCAGGGGGCACTACGCACCGGGGAGCTGTTTTTT
TRBJ2-1 | once | TRBV6-5 | NA | CASQRAVNSYNEQFF | TGTGCCAGCCAAAGAGCGGTAAACTCCTACAATGAGCAGTTCTTC
TRBJ1-2 | NA | TRBV21-1 | NA | CASSKAGENYGYTF | TGTGCCAGCAGCAAAGCAGGGGAAAACTATGGCTACACCTTC
TRBJ1-5 | NA | TRBV15 | TRBD1 | CATSRDTYRGNQPQHF | TGTGCCACCAGCAGAGATACTTACAGGGGAAATCAGCCCCAGCATTTT
TRBJ1-4 | NA | TRBV14 | NA | CASSQDPGGLNEKLFF | TGTGCCAGCAGCCAAGACCCTGGGGGACTAAATGAAAAACTGTTTTTT
TRBJ2-6 | NA | TRBV7-9 | NA | CASSSTVSGANVLTF | TGTGCCAGCAGCTCGACAGTTTCTGGGGCCAACGTCCTGACTTTC
TRBJ1-4 | NA | TRBV6-6 | TRBD1 | CASSQDRGGNEKLFF | TGTGCCAGCAGCCAAGACAGGGGGGGGAATGAAAAACTGTTTTTT